These 2 T cell receptor beta chains were sequenced from one sample in a study of tumor-infiltrating lymphocytes in primary liver carcinoma. With 500 ng total RNA as template and a constant-region primer, TCR beta cDNA was made. Nested multiplex PCR, run for three rounds with slightly modified ARM-PCR, yielded TCR beta libraries. TRBV1-TRBV30 forward and Cbeta reverse primers drove the first two approximately 10-cycle rounds. TCRdb re-derived calls from the multiplex PCR reads in MiXCR, one entry per CDR3 protein. The profile shows around 40,000 distinct CDR3 sequences, about 73% of them singletons. It was from roughly 20-30 mg of unsorted bulk tissue that RNA and DNA were co-extracted. The sequencing sample was made of liver tumor tissue from sampling region 2. Subset meaning: tumor region T2, inferior pole. The receptors here all came from a middle-aged man with primary liver carcinoma and hepatitis B virus infection.

Worth noting for this clonotype: One end of the junction fails to match germline, which may point to a read error. The J gene is TRBJ2-5, the V gene TRBV11-2; D is unclear. This CDR3 contains 17 residues. Germline CDR1 reads SGHAT; CDR2 reads FQNNGV. CDR3 sequence reads: CASSLGVAFRLQEAQYF. The CDR3 nucleotides read TGTGCCAGCAGCTTAGGGGTCGCTTTCCGACTCCAAGAGGCCCAGTATTTC.

By share, this clonotype ranks as medium-sized. The CDR3: CASTLGGGAYNEQFF. CDR3 DNA: TGTGCCAGCACCCTAGGCGGGGGAGCCTACAATGAGCAGTTCTTC. J is TRBJ2-1 and V is TRBV6-1; 7 nucleotides match TRBD2. The CDR3 is 15 amino acids. After removal of 7 bases from V and 2 bases from J, the junction contained 8 bases not matched to a gene. The germline V gene has CDR1 MNHNS and CDR2 SASEGT.